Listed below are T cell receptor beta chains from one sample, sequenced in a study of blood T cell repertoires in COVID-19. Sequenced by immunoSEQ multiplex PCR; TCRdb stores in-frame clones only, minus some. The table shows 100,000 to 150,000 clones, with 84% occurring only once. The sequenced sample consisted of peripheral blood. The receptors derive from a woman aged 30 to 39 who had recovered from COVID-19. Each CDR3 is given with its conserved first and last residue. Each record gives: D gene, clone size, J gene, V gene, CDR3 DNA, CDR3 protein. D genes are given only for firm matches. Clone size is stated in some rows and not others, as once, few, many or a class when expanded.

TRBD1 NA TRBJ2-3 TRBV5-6 TGTGCCAGCAGCTGGAGTGACAGGGATTTTGCGATAGACACAGATACGCAGTATTTT CASSWSDRDFAIDTDTQYF
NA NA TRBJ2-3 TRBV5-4 TGTGCCAGCAGCTTACTAGGAACAGATACGCAGTATTTT CASSLLGTDTQYF
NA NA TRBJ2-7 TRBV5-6 TGTGCCAGCAGCCGAGGGGGGACAGTATCAGTAAACTACGAGCAGTACTTC CASSRGGTVSVNYEQYF
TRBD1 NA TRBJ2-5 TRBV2 TGTGCCAGCCCCGGACAGGGGCGGGAGACCCAGTACTTC CASPGQGRETQYF
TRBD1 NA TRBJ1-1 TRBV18 TGTGCCAGCTCATCGACAGGGTTGATGGACACTGAAGCTTTCTTT CASSSTGLMDTEAFF
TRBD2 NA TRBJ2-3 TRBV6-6 TGTGCCAGCATTAGCGGGGGGGCCGGCACAGATACGCAGTATTTT CASISGGAGTDTQYF
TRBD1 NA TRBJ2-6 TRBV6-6 TGTGCCAGCAGTCCAAAGGACAGGGTTAAGAGATTCATTTCTGGGGCCAACGTCCTGACTTTC CASSPKDRVKRFISGANVLTF
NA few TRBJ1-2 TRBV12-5 TGTGCTAGTGGCTACTCCGGCCACAGCTATGGCTACACCTTC CASGYSGHSYGYTF
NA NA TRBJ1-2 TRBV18 TGTGCCAGCTCACCAAACAGAAGCGGTAACTATGGCTACACCTTC CASSPNRSGNYGYTF
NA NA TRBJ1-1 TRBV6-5 TGTGCCAGCACCCTAAGCTCGGAAGCTTTCTTT CASTLSSEAFF
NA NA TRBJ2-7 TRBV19 TGTGCCAGTAGTCAGGGCAGTCTTTACGAGCAGTACTTC CASSQGSLYEQYF
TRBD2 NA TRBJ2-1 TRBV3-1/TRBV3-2 TGTGCCAGCAGCCTGACTAGCCCCAATGAGCAGTTCTTC CASSLTSPNEQFF
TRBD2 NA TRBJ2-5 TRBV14 TGTGCCAGCAGCCAAGGAGTCCGTGGGAGGGCCGAGACCCAGTACTTC CASSQGVRGRAETQYF
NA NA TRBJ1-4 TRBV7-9 TGTGCCAGCAGCCGCGGGGACGGCATTAATGAAAAACTGTTTTTT CASSRGDGINEKLFF
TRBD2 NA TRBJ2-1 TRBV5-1 TGCGCCAGCAGCTTGGCGGCTAGCGGTGGGAATGAGCAGTTCTTC CASSLAASGGNEQFF
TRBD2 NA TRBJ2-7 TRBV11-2 TGTGCCAGCAGCTTTAGCGGGGGGGACGAGCAGTACTTC CASSFSGGDEQYF
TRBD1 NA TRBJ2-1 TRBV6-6 TGTGCCAGCAGCTCCGGGACAGCGAATGAGCAGTTCTTC CASSSGTANEQFF
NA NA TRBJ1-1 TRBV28 TGTGCCAGCAGTCCTAGTTCGGGAATAACCAACACTGAAGCTTTCTTT CASSPSSGITNTEAFF
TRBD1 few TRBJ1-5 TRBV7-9 TGTGCCAGCAGCTTAGGGCAGGGGGATCAGCCCCAGCATTTT CASSLGQGDQPQHF
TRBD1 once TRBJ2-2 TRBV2 TGTGCCAGCGACTCAGGGGGCGCGATCACCGGGGAGCTGTTTTTT CASDSGGAITGELFF
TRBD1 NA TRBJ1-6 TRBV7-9 TGTGCCAGCAGCTTGAAGACAGGGGGGTTATATAATTCACCCCTCCACTTT CASSLKTGGLYNSPLHF
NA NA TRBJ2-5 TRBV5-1 TGCGCCAGCAGCTTAAGACAGTTACAAGAGACCCAGTACTTC CASSLRQLQETQYF
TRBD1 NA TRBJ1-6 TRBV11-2 TGTGCCAGCAGCTCACCTTCGGGGGGACAGGGCCTCAATTCACCCCTCCACTTT CASSSPSGGQGLNSPLHF
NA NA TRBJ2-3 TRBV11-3 TGTGCCAGCAGCGCCGACAGCCGCGAGGATACGCAGTATTTT CASSADSREDTQYF
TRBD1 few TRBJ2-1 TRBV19 TGTGCCAGTACCCCGGGACAGACTAACAATGAGCAGTTCTTC CASTPGQTNNEQFF
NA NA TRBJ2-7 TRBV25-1 TGTGCCAGCAGTGTGAGTGGCGGGGTCTCCTACGAGCAGTACTTC CASSVSGGVSYEQYF
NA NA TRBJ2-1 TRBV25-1 TGTGCCAGCAGTGAATGGGTAGCGTCTGAGCAGTTCTTC CASSEWVASEQFF
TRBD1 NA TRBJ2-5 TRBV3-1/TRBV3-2 TGTGCCAGCAGCCCACACGGGGGACAGGGGACCCAGTACTTC CASSPHGGQGTQYF
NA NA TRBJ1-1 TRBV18 TGTGCCAGCTCACCTGTTCTACCTAACACTGAAGCTTTCTTT CASSPVLPNTEAFF
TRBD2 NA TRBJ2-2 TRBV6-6 TGTGCCAGCGTGGCGGGACTAGCGGTCACCGGGGAGCTGTTTTTT CASVAGLAVTGELFF
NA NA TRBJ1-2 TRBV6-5 TGTGCCAGCAGCCTCGGACAGAACTATGGCTACACCTTC CASSLGQNYGYTF
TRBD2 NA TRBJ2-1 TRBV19 TGTGCCAGTAGTATAGTCAGCGGGAGTTTCTACAATGAGCAGTTCTTC CASSIVSGSFYNEQFF
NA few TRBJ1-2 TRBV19 TGTGCCAGTAGTAGGGCTTCAAAAGACTATGGCTACACCTTC CASSRASKDYGYTF
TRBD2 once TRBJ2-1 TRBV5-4 TGTGCCAGCAGCTCCCGGACTAGCGGTTACAATGAGCAGTTCTTC CASSSRTSGYNEQFF
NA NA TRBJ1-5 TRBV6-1 TGTGCCAGCAGTGCGCTCTTCATTAAGGGATGGGGGCTTGGCAATCAGCCCCAGCATTTT CASSALFIKGWGLGNQPQHF
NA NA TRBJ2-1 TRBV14 TGTGCCAGCAGGCCCTCGTCGGGGTCCGCCTACAATGAGCAGTTCTTC CASRPSSGSAYNEQFF
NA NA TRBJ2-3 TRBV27 TGTGCCAGCACTAGACTTAACACAGATACGCAGTATTTT CASTRLNTDTQYF
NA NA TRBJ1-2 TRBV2 TGTGCCAGCAGTGAGGGGGCAGAGCTGAGCGACACCTTC CASSEGAELSDTF
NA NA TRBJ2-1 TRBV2 TGTGCCAGCAGTGATTTTCTAGCGAACTACTCCTACAATGAGCAGTTCTTC CASSDFLANYSYNEQFF
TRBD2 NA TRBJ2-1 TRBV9 TGTGCCAGCAGCGTATCGTCCGGGAGGGATGAGCAGTTCTTC CASSVSSGRDEQFF
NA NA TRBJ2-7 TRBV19 TGTGCCAGTAGTATAGTCGGGAGTGTAAACGAGCAGTACTTC CASSIVGSVNEQYF
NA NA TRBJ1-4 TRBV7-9 TGTGCCAGCAGCTTAGTCAGGGTAGAGGATGAAAAACTGTTTTTT CASSLVRVEDEKLFF
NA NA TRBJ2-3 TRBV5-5 TGTGCCAGCAGCTTGCGAAGACTAGACACAGATACGCAGTATTTT CASSLRRLDTDTQYF
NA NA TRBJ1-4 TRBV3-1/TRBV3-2 TGTGCCAGCAGCCAAGGCGGATCCACGGCTGAAAAACTGTTTTTT CASSQGGSTAEKLFF
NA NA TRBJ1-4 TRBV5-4 TGTGCCAGCAGCCCGCGAGTCCAACCGGAAAAACTGTTTTTT CASSPRVQPEKLFF